This T cell receptor (beta chain) stems from a study of T-cell memory formation after mild COVID-19 (dated by TCRdb to 2020 to 2023). The study in broad terms: TCR sequence clusters from the two donors were found to be largely donor specific. The cohort comprised two young, previously healthy adult volunteers, one female and one male. Longitudinal TCRalpha and TCRbeta repertoire sequencing tracked T-cell clones expanding and contracting after mild COVID-19 in two donors. Points the paper makes about the study in general: The second-wave clones that peaked on day 37 were not confirmed to be SARS-CoV-2 specific. The study covered only a couple of mild cases, and larger cohorts including severe cases with pre-infection samples were considered necessary. Some responding clones were detected in pre-infection memory, which suggested that pre-existing cross-reactive memory T cells had joined the SARS-CoV-2 response. Clones that contracted from day 15 to 85 showed balanced CD4/CD8 phenotypes, whereas a second wave of clones that expanded from day 15 to 37 leaned towards CD4+. Contracting CD4+ clones appeared mostly in the CM and EM memory subsets, whereas CD8+ clones were enriched in EMRA.

Ficoll-Paque density gradient centrifugation was used to isolate PBMCs. The instrument given in TCRdb is Illumina NovaSeq 6000. TCRalpha and TCRbeta cDNA libraries were constructed by 5'RACE with constant-segment primers, with sample barcodes and unique molecular identifiers being introduced. Trizol reagent was used to extract RNA from every sample. Library amplification was performed in two PCR steps, and a second sample barcode and Illumina TruSeq adapters were introduced in the second step. Sequencing of libraries was performed on an Illumina NovaSeq with 2 x 150 bp paired-end reads. As for how the authors treated the data: Demultiplexing of reads and collapsing into UMI-guided consensus sequences were performed with migec v1.2.7. Using mixcr v2.1.11, the UMI consensuses were aligned to TRA and TRB V and J templates and assembled into clonotypes. Clonotypes were classified as expanded or contracted when called significant by both edgeR and NoisET, with noise models trained on biological replicates. edgeR calls used a false discovery rate-adjusted p below 0.01 and a log2 fold-change threshold of 1. As an exploratory analysis of dynamics, max-normalized trajectories of the 1000 most abundant clonotypes were examined by PCA with hierarchical clustering. Separately sequenced CD4+ and CD8+ repertoires were used to assign a CD4 or CD8 phenotype to each responding clone. TCRdb redid the processing of the public reads, applying fastp at Q25 and MiXCR, and retained in-frame beta chains. When rows share a CDR3 protein, they turn into one entry using the most common DNA and genes. TCRdb, not the authors, supplied the V and J calls. For this sample the table gives fewer than 250,000 distinct CDR3 sequences, of which about 10% were detected only once. Approximately 3% of the sample rests with the top ten.

Reading the germline V gene (reference sequence) gives CDR1 LNHDA and CDR2 SQIVND. Inclusive of the bounding cysteine and phenylalanine, the CDR3 is 15 residues long. The entry retains the CDR3 DNA only, 45 bases that are in frame from base 1. Clipping removes 4 bases from V and 0 bases from J, with 5 as the unmatched junction base count. Concerning this clonotype itself: Its antigen is still unknown. No base quality information exists; no much larger clone differs at one position.

The material sequenced was PBMCs or a T cell subset sorted from them (not recorded which). This TCR derives from a man aged 18 to 30 who had mild COVID-19 (a few samples of this study predate the infection). The sample titles of this study are shuffled in the database, so cell type and time point are left out; the donor was told from shared clones. This chain is built from TRBV19 and TRBJ2-7, with 8 bases in between that match TRBD2. The CDR3 region has the sequence CASSSQRGNSYEQYF. The bases are TGTGCCAGTAGTAGCCAGCGGGGGAACTCCTACGAGCAGTACTTC. Beyond the CDR3, the reference TRBV19 and TRBJ2-7 genes provide the residues; the full variable domain reads: DGGITQSPKYLFRKEGQNVTLSCEQNLNHDAMYWYRQDPGQGLRLIYYSQIVNDFQKGDIAEGYSVSREKKESFPLTVTSAQKNPTAFYLCASSSQRGNSYEQYFGPGTRLTVT.